This entry lists 24 T cell receptor beta chains sequenced from one sample in a study of T cells in Graves' hyperthyroidism and ophthalmopathy. There were TCR beta CDR3 regions amplified from RNA transcripts. In the first-round RT-PCR of the TCR CDR3, the HTBI primer set was used. TCRdb redid the calling of the multiplex PCR reads with MiXCR, one entry per CDR3 protein. Here the sample spans about 360,000 distinct CDR3 sequences, roughly 25% being singletons. The material sequenced was blood. Receptors originate from a man aged 45-65 years with Graves' hyperthyroidism.

This sequence joins TRBV5-1 and TRBJ2-1, with D unresolved. The CDR3 has 17 residues. Deletions cut 0 bases from V and 2 bases from J, with 15 bases between. Germline V lookup: CDR1 SGHRS, CDR2 YFSETQ. CDR3 nucleotides: TGCGCCAGCAGCTTGGCGGGCCTACCTCAAACCTACAATGAGCAGTTCTTC. Amino acids: CASSLAGLPQTYNEQFF.

The chain links TRBV19 to TRBJ1-5; the D is unclear. This CDR3 comprises 14 residues. V was clipped by 7 bases and J by 3 bases, with 13 bases between them. Germline V gene sequence: CDR1 LNHDA, CDR2 SQIVND (reference sequence). CDR3 in DNA: TGTGCCAGTACGGGAGGAGTGGCCAATCAGCCCCAGCATTTT. Amino acids: CASTGGVANQPQHF.

Many counts were recorded for this clonotype. The chain recombines TRBV18 with TRBJ1-4, with D hard to call. CDR1 is KGHSH, CDR2 LQKENI, per germline. Trimming left V 3 bases short and J 4 bases short, with 6 bases between. The CDR3 sequence is 13 residues long. The CDR3: CASSPRLNEKLFF. CDR3 DNA sequence: TGTGCCAGCTCACCGCGGCTTAATGAAAAACTGTTTTTT.

This clonotype was seen at least ten times. The rearrangement uses TRBV3-1 and TRBJ1-4, with no clear D. This CDR3 spans 15 amino acids. The germline V gene has CDR1 LGHDT and CDR2 YNNKEL (reference sequence). The V end lost 1 base, the J end lost 4 bases, and 10 bases lay between the germline ends. In DNA form, the CDR3 reads TGTGCCAGCAGCCAAGTGGTACGGAGTAATGAAAAACTGTTTTTT. It codes for CASSQVVRSNEKLFF.

The V gene is TRBV4-1, the J gene TRBJ2-7, with D perhaps matching TRBD2 (6 bases). CDR3 size: 16 residues. Trimming removed 3 bases from V and 0 bases from J, with 15 bases in between. Germline CDR1 MGHRA, CDR2 YSYEKL. Written as DNA, the CDR3 is TGCGCCAGCAGCCAGGGACTGGCGGATAGCTCCTACGAGCAGTACTTC. Encoded protein: CASSQGLADSSYEQYF.

The chain recombines TRBV29-1 with TRBJ1-2; the D is unclear. CDR1 SQVTM and CDR2 ANQGSEA come from the germline V gene. V lost 5 bases and J 4 bases, leaving 11 bases between the germline ends. The CDR3 covers 12 residues. The CDR3 loop reads CSVRTYGYGYTF. The CDR3 DNA reads as TGCAGCGTTAGGACTTATGGCTATGGCTACACCTTC.

There are a few counts of this clonotype. The genes are TRBV2 and TRBJ2-5; no clear D gene. The CDR3 runs 12 residues. Per the germline V gene, CDR1 is SNHLY and CDR2 is FYNNEI. V was trimmed by 6 bases and J by 4 bases, leaving 9 bases between them. Written as DNA, the CDR3 is TGTGCCAGCAGGGCAGGAACAGAGACCCAGTACTTC. It translates to CASRAGTETQYF.

This clonotype was counted many times. The chain is built from TRBV5-1 and TRBJ2-3; 7 positions match TRBD2. Looked up from germline, CDR1 is SGHRS and CDR2 is YFSETQ. J was trimmed by 4 bases and V by 4 bases; bases with no gene match: 6. The CDR3 sequence is 14 residues long. The CDR3 DNA reads TGCGCCAGCAGCCAGCGGGCGGGGGCAGATACGCAGTATTTT. The encoded protein is CASSQRAGADTQYF.

This clonotype came up many times. This chain links TRBV24-1 with TRBJ2-1; D remains unclear. The length of the CDR3 is 16 residues. V lost 2 bases and J 0 bases, leaving 10 bases between the germline ends. CDR1 is KGHDR and CDR2 is SFDVKD in the germline V gene. Here the CDR3 reads CATSDYTTSSYNEQFF. CDR3 nucleotides: TGTGCCACCAGTGATTATACTACTTCCTCCTACAATGAGCAGTTCTTC.

The chain joins TRBV7-3 to TRBJ2-3; 12 nucleotides match TRBD2. The V segment lost 5 bases and the J segment 3 bases; nucleotides outside the gene matches: 9. The CDR3 covers 17 residues. Germline V gene sequence: CDR1 SGHTA, CDR2 FQGTGA. CDR3 bases: TGTGCCAGCAGCCCTAGCGGGAGGGCCCTTCGGACAGATACGCAGTATTTT. It yields the protein CASSPSGRALRTDTQYF.

This clonotype has just one count. The J gene is TRBJ2-2, the V gene TRBV19; 11 bases agree with TRBD1. The germline V gene has CDR1 LNHDA and CDR2 SQIVND (reference sequence). This CDR3 comprises 16 residues. Trimming at V came to 5 bases and at J to 7 bases, leaving 9 bases not matched to a gene. The DNA of the CDR3 is TGTGCCAGTAGTTCAACCGGGACAGGGGGTCACGGGGAGCTGTTTTTT. Its translation is CASSSTGTGGHGELFF.

The chain employs TRBV10-1 and TRBJ2-2, with a tentative D call TRBD1 (5 bases). V was pared by 5 bases and J by 3 bases, with 10 bases between. CDR1 and CDR2 from the germline V gene are WNHNN and SYGVQD (reference sequence). This CDR3 is built from 14 residues. CDR3: CASSPDSHTGELFF. CDR3 nucleotides: TGCGCCAGCAGTCCTGACAGCCACACCGGGGAGCTGTTTTTT.

The V gene is TRBV3-1, the J gene TRBJ1-4; a possible D gene is TRBD1 (5 bases). Trimming took 5 bases from V and 3 from J, leaving 10 bases between them. The CDR3 length is 14 residues. Germline V gene lookup returns CDR1 LGHDT and CDR2 YNNKEL (reference sequence). For the CDR3, the DNA is TGTGCCAGCAGCACGGGACGGCCTAATGAAAAACTGTTTTTT. Its translation: CASSTGRPNEKLFF.

This clonotype was found a few times. This chain connects TRBV3-1 to TRBJ2-2; unclear D gene. V lost 4 bases, J lost 4 bases, and 13 bases lay in between. The CDR3 extends over 15 amino acids. Germline V gene sequence: CDR1 LGHDT, CDR2 YNNKEL (reference sequence). The CDR3 DNA is TGTGCCAGCAGCCCTACGTTAGAGCTCACCGGGGAGCTGTTTTTT. Its translation: CASSPTLELTGELFF.

DNA of the CDR3: TGTGCCAGTAGTCCCCGGACAGGAGACTCATCTTCCTATGGCTACACCTTC. This translates into CASSPRTGDSSSYGYTF. The chain links TRBV19 to TRBJ1-2, with TRBD1 matching 7 bases. J was trimmed by 4 bases and V by 5 bases; bases with no gene match: 16. Germline V gives CDR1 LNHDA, CDR2 SQIVND (reference sequence). The CDR3 spans 17 residues.

This clonotype has just a few counts. This chain joins TRBV7-3 and TRBJ2-1; 8 nucleotides line up with TRBD2. The junction had 4 bases not matched to a gene; V was cut back by 5 bases and J by 4 bases. Germline CDR1 SGHTA, CDR2 FQGTGA. The CDR3 has 14 residues. For the CDR3, the DNA is TGTGCCAGCAGCCCTCAGCGGGAGTACAATGAGCAGTTCTTC. Encoded protein: CASSPQREYNEQFF.

The rearrangement uses TRBV19 and TRBJ1-1, with unresolved D. The length of the CDR3 is 14 residues. Germline V lookup: CDR1 LNHDA, CDR2 SQIVND (reference sequence). V dropped 1 base and J dropped 6 bases, with 12 bases sitting between them. The CDR3 DNA reads TGTGCCAGTAGTATAGGGAGTGAGGTCTCTGAAGCTTTCTTT. Its protein product is CASSIGSEVSEAFF.

This clonotype has just a few counts. V usage is TRBV5-6 and J usage is TRBJ2-7; possibly TRBD1 for D (5 bases). The CDR3 is 13 amino acids. CDR1 and CDR2 from the germline V gene are SGHDT and YYEEEE. The ends were cut back, 3 bases at V and 4 bases at J, with 11 bases in the middle. Here the CDR3 reads CASSSGSLYEQYF. The CDR3 nucleotides read TGTGCCAGCAGCTCAGGGTCGCTATACGAGCAGTACTTC.

Only a few counts were recorded for this clonotype. The chain combines TRBV5-6 with TRBJ2-1, with 9 nucleotides matching TRBD2. Trimming at V came to 4 bases and at J to 0 bases, leaving 5 bases not matched to a gene. The CDR3 covers 16 residues. Germline V gene data show CDR1 as SGHDT and CDR2 as YYEEEE. Here the CDR3 reads CASSAISGSSYNEQFF. The CDR3 coding sequence is TGTGCCAGCAGCGCTATTAGCGGGAGCTCCTACAATGAGCAGTTCTTC. The full variable domain, with the rest looked up from reference TRBV5-6 and TRBJ2-1, is DAGVTQSPTHLIKTRGQQVTLRCSPKSGHDTVSWYQQALGQGPQFIFQYYEEEERQRGNFPDRFSGHQFPNYSSELNVNALLLGDSALYLCASSAISGSSYNEQFFGPGTRLTVL.

This clonotype was counted a few times. The chain employs TRBV5-1 and TRBJ1-4, with D unclear. The CDR3 extends over 13 amino acids. Germline V gives CDR1 SGHRS, CDR2 YFSETQ. V was trimmed by 7 bases and J by 4 bases, leaving 11 bases between them. The CDR3 DNA sequence: TGCGCCAGCGGAGAAGCTTATAATGAAAAACTGTTTTTT. Residues: CASGEAYNEKLFF.

This clonotype was counted between two and nine times. This sequence joins TRBV12-3 or TRBV12-4 and TRBJ2-6; unclear D gene. The length of the CDR3 is 16 residues. The V end was cut by 4 bases, the J end by 0 bases, with 10 bases between. The CDR3: CASSYPASSGANVLTF. The CDR3 DNA follows: TGTGCCAGCAGTTACCCCGCTAGCTCTGGGGCCAACGTCCTGACTTTC.

The chain recombines TRBV14 with TRBJ2-1; D unresolved. Germline V gene lookup returns CDR1 SGHDN and CDR2 FVKESK. The CDR3 is 13 amino acids. The ends were cut back, 0 bases at V and 5 bases at J, with 5 bases in the middle. This CDR3 is CASSQDADNEQFF. CDR3 coding DNA: TGTGCCAGCAGCCAAGATGCGGACAATGAGCAGTTCTTC.

This clonotype was detected only once. The chain uses TRBV19 and TRBJ1-5, with D perhaps matching TRBD1 (5 bases). The CDR3 consists of 16 residues. The V gene's germline CDR1 is LNHDA and CDR2 SQIVND (reference sequence). Between the trimmed V and J ends, which lost 5 bases and 1 base, there was a span of 15 bases. CDR3: CASSLRRGFSNQPQHF. CDR3 in DNA: TGTGCCAGTAGTCTCCGGCGGGGCTTCAGCAATCAGCCCCAGCATTTT.

This clonotype has only a few counts. The genes are TRBV7-9 and TRBJ1-2; D may be TRBD1 (5 bases). Germline V gene lookup returns CDR1 SEHNR and CDR2 FQNEAQ (reference sequence). V was trimmed by 2 bases and J by 8 bases, leaving 9 bases between them. This CDR3 is built from 12 residues. The CDR3 here is CASSLIRDGYTF. For the CDR3, the DNA is TGTGCCAGCAGCTTAATTCGGGACGGCTACACCTTC.